The table lists the clone carrying this TCR beta chain with a few counts. Some clones are missing from TCRdb's copy, which holds only in-frame ones; the method was immunoSEQ multiplex PCR. The data contain roughly 50,000 clones, approximately 88% of them singletons. V shed 3 bases and J shed 0 bases, with 11 bases lying between them. Per the germline V gene, CDR1 is SGHDN and CDR2 is FVKESK. There are 15 residues in the CDR3. This entry belongs to a study of blood T cell repertoires in COVID-19. The receptor's source is a man between 50 and 59 years old with acute or convalescent COVID-19. The sample was peripheral blood. The chain combines TRBV14 with TRBJ1-1; tentatively, D is TRBD1 (5 bases). CDR3 DNA: TGTGCCAGCAGCCATTTTGGGGCCTTGAACACTGAAGCTTTCTTT. Translated: CASSHFGALNTEAFF. Full variable domain (rest looked up from reference TRBV14 and TRBJ1-1): EAGVTQFPSHSVIEKGQTVTLRCDPISGHDNLYWYRRVMGKEIKFLLHFVKESKQDESGMPNNRFLAERTGGTYSTLKVQPAELEDSGVYFCASSHFGALNTEAFFGQGTRLTVV.